These 14 T cell receptor beta chains were sequenced from one sample in a study of human CD8 memory T cell subsets. The TCR beta sequencing libraries came from UMI-labeled 5' RACE. Reprocessing the 5' RACE reads, TCRdb reports a single entry for every CDR3 protein and omits DNA. This repertoire includes 5,000 to 6,500 distinct CDR3 sequences. Sequences were obtained from CD8+ T cells from PBMCs. The receptors here all came from a human donor in good health.

This chain uses TRBV6-5 with TRBJ1-4. The CDR3 runs to 14 residues. The germline V gene has CDR1 MNHEY and CDR2 SVGAGI. CDR3 in amino acids: CASSYKGTSEKLFF.

This chain uses TRBV12-3 or TRBV12-4 with TRBJ1-3; without DNA, the TCRdb call of TRBD1 cannot be checked. The CDR3 length is 17 residues. This chain's CDR3 is CASSLGPGRSSGNTIYF.

This clonotype is classed as medium-sized by frequency. This chain links TRBV5-1 with TRBJ1-1; the D gene TCRdb calls, TRBD1, cannot be checked with no DNA. Germline V gives CDR1 SGHRS, CDR2 YFSETQ. The CDR3 extends over 15 amino acids. The CDR3 sequence is CASSFSQGMFTEAFF.

J is TRBJ2-7 and V is TRBV28; absent DNA, TCRdb's TRBD2 call cannot be checked. Germline V gene lookup returns CDR1 MDHEN and CDR2 SYDVKM. The CDR3 is 19 residues long. The CDR3 reads CASSLFPWGSGSPTYEQYF. Variable domain in full (rest from reference TRBV28 and TRBJ2-7): DVKVTQSSRYLVKRTGEKVFLECVQDMDHENMFWYRQDPGLGLRLIYFSYDVKMKEKGDIPEGYSVSREKKERFSLILESASTNQTSMYLCASSLFPWGSGSPTYEQYFGPGTRLTVT.

The rearrangement uses TRBV4-1 and TRBJ2-7; absent DNA, TCRdb's TRBD2 call cannot be checked. Germline V gene lookup returns CDR1 MGHRA and CDR2 YSYEKL. This CDR3 region has 15 residues. The CDR3 protein is CASSQETSGDYEQYF.

The chain is built from TRBV19 and TRBJ1-5. Germline V lookup: CDR1 LNHDA, CDR2 SQIVND (reference sequence). The CDR3 is 13 amino acids. The CDR3 protein is CASSIQSNQPQHF.

The chain uses TRBV28 and TRBJ1-2. CDR3 length: 14 amino acids. Germline V gene lookup returns CDR1 MDHEN and CDR2 SYDVKM. This CDR3 is CASSLRPAGYGYTF.

The V and J genes are TRBV9 and TRBJ2-7; checking the TCRdb D call of TRBD1 is not possible without DNA. Per germline, CDR1 SGDLS and CDR2 YYNGEE. The CDR3 has 13 residues. CDR3 region: CASSPPISYEQYF. Full variable domain (remainder filled in from reference TRBV9 and TRBJ2-7): DSGVTQTPKHLITATGQRVTLRCSPRSGDLSVYWYQQSLDQGLQFLIQYYNGEERAKGNILERFSAQQFPDLHSELNLSSLELGDSALYFCASSPPISYEQYFGPGTRLTVT.

The chain couples TRBV4-1 to TRBJ2-2; TCRdb proposes TRBD1, but this gene call is untestable without DNA. Per germline, CDR1 MGHRA and CDR2 YSYEKL. The CDR3 has 17 residues. The CDR3 protein is CASSQDLTGGNTGELFF.

J is TRBJ2-1 and V is TRBV18; checking the TCRdb D call of TRBD2 is not possible without DNA. The CDR3 totals 16 residues. Germline CDR1 reads KGHSH; CDR2 reads LQKENI. The CDR3 protein is CASSRGTSGRYNEQFF.

By frequency, this clonotype is medium-sized (0.01 to 0.1%). This chain links TRBV10-3 with TRBJ2-5; TCRdb picks TRBD2, but there is no DNA to check that call. Germline loops: CDR1 ENHRY, CDR2 SYGVKD. The CDR3 is 13 amino acids. The CDR3 spells CAIKGASGETQYF.

This clonotype is labeled medium-sized based on frequency. The chain recombines TRBV19 with TRBJ2-2; TCRdb picks TRBD1, but there is no DNA to check that call. Germline CDR1 LNHDA, CDR2 SQIVND (reference sequence). The CDR3 is 14 residues long. CDR3 residues: CASKGQGDTGELFF.

The V gene is TRBV7-9, the J gene TRBJ1-5; TCRdb calls TRBD1, which cannot be checked without DNA. CDR3 length: 18 amino acids. CDR1 SEHNR and CDR2 FQNEAQ come from the germline V gene (reference sequence). This CDR3 is CASSLEGVMWTDHQPQHF.

By frequency, this clonotype registers medium-sized. V is TRBV7-9 and J is TRBJ1-2. CDR1 SEHNR and CDR2 FQNEAQ come from the germline V gene (reference sequence). The CDR3 length is 12 residues. The CDR3 reads CASSLVPHGYTF.